The TCR beta chain under discussion was sequenced for a study of Graves' ophthalmopathy and Graves' hyperthyroidism. The hyperthyroidism patients, aged 18 to 65, had been newly diagnosed, with under 2 months' duration. Each diagnosis was determined on the basis of clinical symptoms, serum thyroxine, TRAb, thyroid ultrasound and orbital computed tomography. V dropped 0 bases and J dropped 1 base, with 12 bases sitting between them. CDR3 size: 16 residues. Looked up from germline, CDR1 is SGHTA and CDR2 is FQGTGA. This clonotype was seen a few times. The antigen is unknown. Notes on the study in general: A 13-signature model separated ophthalmopathy from stable hyperthyroidism, reaching approximately 88% sensitivity and less than 82% specificity cross-validated.

The TCR beta CDR3 regions underwent amplification from RNA transcripts. The library came from an HTBI-primed first-round RT-PCR and a second-round multiplex PCR. Using its own MiXCR run on the multiplex PCR reads, TCRdb lists one record per CDR3 protein. Of hundreds of thousands of distinct CDR3 sequences in the sample, roughly 20% were seen once. The sequence was collected from a woman under 30 with stable Graves' hyperthyroidism. Some clones in this sample may be carry-over from other donors' samples. The V and J genes are TRBV7-3 and TRBJ1-1; tentatively, D is TRBD1 (5 bases). Sequenced: peripheral blood. In DNA form, the CDR3 reads TGTGCCAGCAGCTTAACCCGGTCAGGGCCGAACACTGAAGCTTTCTTT. Encoded protein: CASSLTRSGPNTEAFF.